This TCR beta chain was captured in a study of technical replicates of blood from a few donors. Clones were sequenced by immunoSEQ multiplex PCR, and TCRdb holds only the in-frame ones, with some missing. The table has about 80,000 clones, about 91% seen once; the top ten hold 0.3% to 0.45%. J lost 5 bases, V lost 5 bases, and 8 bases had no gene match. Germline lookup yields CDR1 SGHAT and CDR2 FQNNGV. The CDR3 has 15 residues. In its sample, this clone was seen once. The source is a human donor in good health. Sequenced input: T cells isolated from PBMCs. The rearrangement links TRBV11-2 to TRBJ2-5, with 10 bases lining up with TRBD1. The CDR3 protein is CASSDRDRGRETQYF. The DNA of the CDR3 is TGTGCCAGCAGCGACCGGGACAGGGGTCGGGAGACCCAGTACTTC.